The present T cell receptor (beta chain) was sequenced within a study of neurological immune-mediated disorders. The time point here: longitudinal time-point 2. The cDNA came from 5'RACE, which used 10-nucleotide random UMIs. MiXCR was run by TCRdb on the 5' RACE reads, yielding one entry per CDR3 protein. The sample records some 80,000 distinct CDR3 sequences, 4.5% to 7.5% being singletons. At least ten counts were recorded for this clonotype. As yet, its antigen is unknown. General observations from the study: The study found no CDR3 amino acid sequences shared by expanded clones across subjects, suggesting private repertoires in all groups.

V was pared by 11 bases and J by 4 bases, with 24 bases between. The CDR3 is made up of 15 amino acids. The V gene's germline CDR1 is SEHNR and CDR2 FQNEAQ (reference sequence). Source material: PBMCs. The sequence was obtained from a woman between 55 and 75 years old with multiple sclerosis. The V gene is TRBV7-9, the J gene TRBJ2-7; D is perhaps TRBD2 (5 bases). The CDR3: CASEETQAKHYEQYF. The DNA of the CDR3 is TGTGCCTCGGAGGAGACTCAAGCGAAACATTACGAGCAGTACTTC.